This passage covers 2 T cell receptor beta chains from one sample sequenced in a study of OX40 agonist ivuxolimab in advanced cancers. The table came from immunoSEQ multiplex PCR; TCRdb's copy has only in-frame clones and leaves some out. The sample contains 55,000 to 75,000 clones, 75% to 90% of which appear only once. Sequences were derived from CD4+ or CD8+ T cells sorted from blood, sampled in a trial of the OX40 agonist ivuxolimab. The receptors here all came from an adult with an advanced solid tumor such as melanoma, head and neck, liver or kidney cancer.

The chain couples TRBV6-5 to TRBJ1-5; TRBD1 agrees at 9 bases. The junction had 13 bases not matched to a gene; V was cut back by 10 bases and J by 6 bases. The V gene's germline CDR1 is MNHEY and CDR2 SVGAGI. This CDR3 is built from 15 residues. The CDR3 region is CATRQGVGITQPQHF. Written as DNA, the CDR3 is TGTGCCACCCGACAGGGGGTCGGAATTACTCAGCCCCAGCATTTT.

The chain links TRBV5-6 to TRBJ1-2; no definite D call. This CDR3 has 12 amino acids. V was cut by 4 bases and J by 4 bases, with 8 bases left in between. Germline CDR1 reads SGHDT; CDR2 reads YYEEEE. CDR3 DNA sequence: TGTGCCAGCAGCCGGGAGTCCTATGGCTACACCTTC. Its translation is CASSRESYGYTF.